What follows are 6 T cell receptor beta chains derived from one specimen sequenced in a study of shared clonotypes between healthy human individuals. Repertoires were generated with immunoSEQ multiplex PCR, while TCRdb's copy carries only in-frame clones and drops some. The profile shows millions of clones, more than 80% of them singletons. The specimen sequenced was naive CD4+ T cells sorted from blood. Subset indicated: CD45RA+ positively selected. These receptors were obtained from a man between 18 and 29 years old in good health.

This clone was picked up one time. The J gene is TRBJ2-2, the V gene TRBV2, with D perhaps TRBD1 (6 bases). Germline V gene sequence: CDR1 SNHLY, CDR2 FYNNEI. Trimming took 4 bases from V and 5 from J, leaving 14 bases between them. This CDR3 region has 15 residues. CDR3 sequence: CASSVMRGNTGELFF. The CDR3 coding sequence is TGTGCCAGCAGTGTTATGAGGGGGAATACCGGGGAGCTGTTTTTT.

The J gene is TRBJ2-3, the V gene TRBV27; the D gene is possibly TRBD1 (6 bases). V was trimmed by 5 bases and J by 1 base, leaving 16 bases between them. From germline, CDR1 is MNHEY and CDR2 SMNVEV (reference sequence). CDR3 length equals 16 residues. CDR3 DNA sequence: TGTGCCAGCAGTCAGCCCAGGGGTAGGGGCACAGATACGCAGTATTTT. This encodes CASSQPRGRGTDTQYF.

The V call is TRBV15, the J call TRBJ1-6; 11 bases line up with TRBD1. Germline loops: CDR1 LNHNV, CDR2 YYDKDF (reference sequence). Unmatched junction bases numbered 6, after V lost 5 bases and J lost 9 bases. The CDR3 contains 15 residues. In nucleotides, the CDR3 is TGTGCCACCAGCGGGGGACAGGGGGTACCTTCACCCCTCCACTTT. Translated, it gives CATSGGQGVPSPLHF. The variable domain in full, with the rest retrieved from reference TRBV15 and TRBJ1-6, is DAMVIQNPRYQVTQFGKPVTLSCSQTLNHNVMYWYQQKSSQAPKLLFHYYDKDFNNEADTPDNFQSRRPNTSFCFLDIRSPGLGDTAMYLCATSGGQGVPSPLHFGNGTRLTVT.

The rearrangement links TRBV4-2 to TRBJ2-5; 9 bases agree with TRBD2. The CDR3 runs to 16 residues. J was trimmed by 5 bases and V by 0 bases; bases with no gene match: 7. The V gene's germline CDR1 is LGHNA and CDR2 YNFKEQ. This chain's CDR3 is CASSQDVSGRRETQYF. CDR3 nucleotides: TGTGCCAGCAGCCAAGATGTTAGCGGGAGACGGGAGACCCAGTACTTC.

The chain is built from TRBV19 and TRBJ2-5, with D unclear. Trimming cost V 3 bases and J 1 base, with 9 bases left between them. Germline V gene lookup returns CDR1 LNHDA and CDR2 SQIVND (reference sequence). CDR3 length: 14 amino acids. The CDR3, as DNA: TGTGCCAGTAGTATTGCGGCTTCCCAAGAGACCCAGTACTTC. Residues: CASSIAASQETQYF.

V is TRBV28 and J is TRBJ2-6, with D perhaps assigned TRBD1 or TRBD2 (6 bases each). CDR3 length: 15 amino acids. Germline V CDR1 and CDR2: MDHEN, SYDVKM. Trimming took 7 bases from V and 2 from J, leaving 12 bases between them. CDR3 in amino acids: CASNVRGAGANVLTF. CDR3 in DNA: TGTGCCAGCAACGTTAGGGGGGCTGGGGCCAACGTCCTGACTTTC.